Listed here are 11 T cell receptor beta chains from one sample, sequenced in a study of T cell repertoires in cytomegalovirus infection (dated by TCRdb to the late 2010s). Sequencer: Illumina HiSeq 1500. Through fastp at Q25 and MiXCR, TCRdb rebuilt clones from the public reads, retaining in-frame beta chains. Each entry merges the rows of one CDR3 protein and shows their most common DNA and genes. The sample profile shows some 150,000 distinct CDR3 sequences; 20% to 30% of them were found once. The ten largest clones take up 9.5% to 13% of the sample. Sequencing input: PBMCs. The source of these receptors is a human donor in good health (CMV status not recorded). Some clones in this sample may be carry-over from other donors' samples.

This chain connects TRBV7-4 to TRBJ1-3; no clear D. The CDR3 is 15 residues long. Germline V gene data show CDR1 as SGHVT and CDR2 as SQSDAQ. Trimming took off 6 bases at V and 0 bases at J, with 12 bases between the two ends. DNA for the CDR3: TGTGCCAGCAGTCGGAACGGATACTCTGGAAACACCATATATTTT. Its translation is CASSRNGYSGNTIYF. The complete variable domain, with remaining parts taken from reference TRBV7-4 and TRBJ1-3, reads GAGVSQSPRYKVAKRGRDVALRCDSISGHVTLYWYRQTLGQGSEVLTYSQSDAQRDKSGRPSGRFSAERPERSVSTLKIQRTEQGDSAVYLCASSRNGYSGNTIYFGEGSWLTVV.

This sequence joins TRBV6-1 and TRBJ2-1; D may be TRBD1 (6 bases). V was trimmed by 3 bases and J by 4 bases, leaving 13 bases between them. CDR3 length: 15 amino acids. Germline assignment: CDR1 MNHNS and CDR2 SASEGT. CDR3 nucleotides: TGTGCCAGCAGTGAGGTGGGGGCGAGTTACAATGAGCAGTTCTTC. Translating it yields CASSEVGASYNEQFF.

The chain's CDR3 is CSARNLLAGTSDTQYF. CDR3 DNA sequence: TGCAGTGCTAGGAACCTCCTAGCGGGAACGTCAGATACGCAGTATTTT. V gene TRBV20-1 combines with J gene TRBJ2-3; 9 bases are shared with TRBD2. Germline-derived CDR1 and CDR2 are DFQATT and SNEGSKA (reference sequence). This CDR3 has 16 residues. The ends lost 3 bases at V and 4 bases at J; junction bases unmatched: 11.

V and J are TRBV28 and TRBJ1-6, with a tentative D call TRBD1 (5 bases). Trimming removed 3 bases from V and 10 bases from J, with 13 bases in between. CDR1 is MDHEN, CDR2 SYDVKM, per germline. The CDR3 is 14 amino acids. CDR3 in DNA: TGTGCCAGCAGTTTGGGGGAATCCTGGTCACCCCTCCACTTT. Encoded protein: CASSLGESWSPLHF.

At least ten counts were recorded for this clonotype. This chain connects TRBV10-3 to TRBJ1-2, with 7 nucleotides matching TRBD1. V dropped 2 bases and J dropped 6; count of bases not matched to a gene: 6. The CDR3 covers 14 residues. Germline loops: CDR1 ENHRY, CDR2 SYGVKD. This chain's CDR3 is CAISETGTVHGYTF. The CDR3 DNA follows: TGTGCCATCAGTGAGACCGGGACAGTCCATGGCTACACCTTC.

This clonotype came up a few times. A read error is possible here, since a much larger clone lies one base away. The gene calls are TRBV7-6 and TRBJ1-1; no reliable D call. V was shortened by 5 bases and J by 2 bases, with 9 bases between the two germline ends. Germline V gives CDR1 SGHVS, CDR2 FNYEAQ. This CDR3 has 13 amino acids. The CDR3 region is CASSPRINTEAFF. CDR3 nucleotides: TGTGCCAGCAGCCCCAGAATAAACACTGAAGCTTTCTTT.

The chain joins TRBV4-1 to TRBJ2-1; 11 nucleotides match TRBD1. CDR1 and CDR2 (germline): MGHRA, YSYEKL. The CDR3 is made up of 15 amino acids. Losses at the gene ends were 1 base for V and 9 bases for J; bases not matched to a gene: 5. DNA for the CDR3: TGCGCCAGCAGCCAAGTCGGACAGGGGGCAATTGAGCAGTTCTTC. The encoded protein is CASSQVGQGAIEQFF.

The chain has TRBV24-1 and TRBJ1-5; 9 nucleotides line up with TRBD1. The CDR3 is made up of 16 amino acids. The ends lost 4 bases at V and 0 bases at J; junction bases unmatched: 3. Germline V lookup: CDR1 KGHDR, CDR2 SFDVKD. The CDR3 coding sequence is TGTGCCACCAGTGACCCGGGACAGGGTAGCAATCAGCCCCAGCATTTT. This sequence encodes CATSDPGQGSNQPQHF.

The V and J genes are TRBV6-6 and TRBJ1-1; D is undetermined. The germline gives CDR1 MNHNY, CDR2 SVGAGI (reference sequence). The CDR3 totals 15 residues. With 6 bases removed from V and 1 base from J, the gap between germline ends came to 15 bases. CDR3 sequence reads: CASRPSRGRNTEAFF. In DNA form, the CDR3 reads TGTGCCAGCAGACCTTCGAGAGGGCGGAACACTGAAGCTTTCTTT.

This clonotype came up a few times. The chain recombines TRBV29-1 with TRBJ1-1; D gene ambiguous. The CDR3 runs 12 residues. Trimming cost V 7 bases and J 1 base, with 10 bases left between them. CDR1 SQVTM and CDR2 ANQGSEA come from the germline V gene. The CDR3 spells CSGVRGNTEAFF. The CDR3 DNA sequence: TGCAGCGGTGTGCGGGGGAACACTGAAGCTTTCTTT.

This clonotype was seen more than once but under ten times. This chain links TRBV28 with TRBJ2-7, with D unclear. Germline lookup yields CDR1 MDHEN and CDR2 SYDVKM. The CDR3 totals 14 residues. The germline V and J ends were trimmed by 3 bases and 3 bases, with 12 bases remaining between them. The CDR3 nucleotides are TGTGCCAGCAGTTTCGGCAGCAACAACTACGAGCAGTACTTC. This encodes CASSFGSNNYEQYF.